The source of this TCR beta chain is a study of blood T cell repertoires in COVID-19. Across the study: Sources were T cells, B-cell-depleted T cells, or PBMCs; the material itself was cDNA or gDNA.

The age range of participants was about 18 to 100 years, with residence in roughly 25 US areas. V lost 4 bases and J 7 bases, leaving 12 bases between the germline ends. This CDR3 has 13 amino acids. CDR1 is SGHTS and CDR2 is YDEGEE in the germline V gene. The table came from immunoSEQ multiplex PCR; TCRdb's copy has only in-frame clones and leaves some out. The table lists hundreds of thousands of clones, 80% to 90% of them singletons. This clone appeared a few times. This chain links TRBV5-8 with TRBJ2-1; no clear D gene. The receptor was derived from a man between 40 and 49 years old in a cohort exposed to, infected with or recovered from COVID-19 (not recorded which). The sequenced sample was PBMCs or T cells enriched from blood (not recorded which). The CDR3 DNA is TGTGCCAGCAGCCGTGACTCTTGGAATGAGCAGTTCTTC. This sequence encodes CASSRDSWNEQFF.